This T cell receptor (beta chain) appears in the sequencing data of a study of sequential checkpoint blockade in melanoma. Study in general: Arm A got nivolumab then ipilimumab; arm B the reverse, 1:1. Each arm's sequence ended with maintenance nivolumab.

The table came from immunoSEQ multiplex PCR; TCRdb's copy has only in-frame clones and leaves some out. Altogether about 32,000 clones are present, approximately 82% being singletons, with the ten largest covering approximately 18%. The trim removed 2 bases at V and 1 base at J, leaving 6 bases unmatched. The CDR3 covers 17 residues. Germline V gene sequence: CDR1 SGHTA, CDR2 FQGTGA. Treatment specified: randomized to nivolumab then ipilimumab (arm A) or the reverse (arm B). DNA-damaging chemotherapy had not been given to any patient beforehand. PBMC sorting kept live CD3+CD8+ cells without CD19 or CD56.

The sample in question was CD8+ T cells sorted from blood (inferred from file names), obtained from a patient given nivolumab and ipilimumab in sequence. V gene TRBV7-3 combines with J gene TRBJ2-3, with 10 bases lining up with TRBD2. The TCR comes from a human donor with melanoma. The CDR3 coding sequence is TGTGCCAGCAGCTTAGGCCTAGCGGGAGACCGCACAGATACGCAGTATTTT. Residues: CASSLGLAGDRTDTQYF.